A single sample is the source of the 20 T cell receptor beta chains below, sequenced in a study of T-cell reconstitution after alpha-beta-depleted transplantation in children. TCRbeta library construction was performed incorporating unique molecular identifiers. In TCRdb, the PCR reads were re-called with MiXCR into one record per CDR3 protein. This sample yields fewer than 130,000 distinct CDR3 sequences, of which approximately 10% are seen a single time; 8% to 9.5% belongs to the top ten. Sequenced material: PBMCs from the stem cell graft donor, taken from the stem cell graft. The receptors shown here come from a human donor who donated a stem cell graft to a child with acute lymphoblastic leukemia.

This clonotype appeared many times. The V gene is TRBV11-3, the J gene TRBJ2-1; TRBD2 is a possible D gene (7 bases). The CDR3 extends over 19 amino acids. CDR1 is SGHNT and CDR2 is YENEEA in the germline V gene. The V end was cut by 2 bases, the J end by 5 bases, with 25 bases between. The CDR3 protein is CASSLRRTGGVLIDNEQFF. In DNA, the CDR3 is TGTGCCAGCAGCTTAAGGAGAACGGGGGGCGTGTTGATTGACAATGAGCAGTTCTTC.

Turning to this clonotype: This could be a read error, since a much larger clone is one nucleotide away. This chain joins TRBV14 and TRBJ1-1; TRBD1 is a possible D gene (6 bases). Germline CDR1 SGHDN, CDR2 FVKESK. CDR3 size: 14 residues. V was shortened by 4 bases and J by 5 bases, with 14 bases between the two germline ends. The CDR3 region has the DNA TGTGCCAGCAGCCTCAAGGGGGGTAAGACTGAAGCTTTCTTT. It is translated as CASSLKGGKTEAFF.

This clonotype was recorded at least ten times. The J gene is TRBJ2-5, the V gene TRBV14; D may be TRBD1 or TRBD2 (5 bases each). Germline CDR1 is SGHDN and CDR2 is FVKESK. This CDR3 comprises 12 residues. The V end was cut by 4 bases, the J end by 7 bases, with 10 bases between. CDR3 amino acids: CASSLQGVTQYF. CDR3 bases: TGTGCCAGCAGCCTCCAGGGAGTGACCCAGTACTTC. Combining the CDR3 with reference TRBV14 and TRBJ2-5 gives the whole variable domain EAGVTQFPSHSVIEKGQTVTLRCDPISGHDNLYWYRRVMGKEIKFLLHFVKESKQDESGMPNNRFLAERTGGTYSTLKVQPAELEDSGVYFCASSLQGVTQYFGPGTRLLVL.

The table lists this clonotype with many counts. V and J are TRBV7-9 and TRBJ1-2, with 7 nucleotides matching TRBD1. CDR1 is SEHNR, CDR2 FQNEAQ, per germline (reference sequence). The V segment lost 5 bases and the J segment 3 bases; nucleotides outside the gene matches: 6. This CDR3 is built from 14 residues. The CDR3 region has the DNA TGTGCCAGCAGCACACAGGGGAGGGACTATGGCTACACCTTC. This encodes CASSTQGRDYGYTF.

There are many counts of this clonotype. CDR3 region: CSARQGGGNTIYF. DNA of the CDR3: TGCAGTGCTAGACAGGGGGGCGGAAACACCATATATTTT. The V call is TRBV20-1, the J call TRBJ1-3; 7 bases line up with TRBD1. CDR3 length: 13 amino acids. Germline CDR1 and CDR2: DFQATT and SNEGSKA (reference sequence). V was pared by 2 bases and J by 4 bases, with 2 bases of the junction left unmatched.

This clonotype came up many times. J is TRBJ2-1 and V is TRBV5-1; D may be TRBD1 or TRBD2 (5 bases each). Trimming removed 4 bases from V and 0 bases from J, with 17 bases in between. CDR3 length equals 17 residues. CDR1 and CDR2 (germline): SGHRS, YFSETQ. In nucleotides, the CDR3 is TGCGCCAGCAGCCCTAAGGGGAGCGTTAGCTCCTACAATGAGCAGTTCTTC. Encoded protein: CASSPKGSVSSYNEQFF.

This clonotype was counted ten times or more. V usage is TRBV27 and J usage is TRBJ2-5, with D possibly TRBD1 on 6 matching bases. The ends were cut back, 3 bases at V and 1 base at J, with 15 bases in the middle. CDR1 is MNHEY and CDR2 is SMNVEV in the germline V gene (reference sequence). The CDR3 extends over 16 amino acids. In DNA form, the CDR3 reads TGTGCCAGCAGTTTCGAAAATGACAGGCCCCAAGAGACCCAGTACTTC. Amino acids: CASSFENDRPQETQYF.

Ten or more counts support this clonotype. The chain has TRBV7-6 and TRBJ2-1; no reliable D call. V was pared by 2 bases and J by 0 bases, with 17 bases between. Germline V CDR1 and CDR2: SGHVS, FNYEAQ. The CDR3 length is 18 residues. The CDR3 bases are TGTGCCAGCAGCTTAAGGGCCCCCTCGCAACCCTCCTACAATGAGCAGTTCTTC. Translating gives CASSLRAPSQPSYNEQFF.

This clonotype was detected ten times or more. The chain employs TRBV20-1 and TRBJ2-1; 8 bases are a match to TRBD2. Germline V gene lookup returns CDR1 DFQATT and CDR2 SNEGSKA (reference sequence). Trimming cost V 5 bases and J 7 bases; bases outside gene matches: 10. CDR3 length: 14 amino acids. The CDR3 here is CSASKRENWNEQFF. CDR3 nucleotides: TGCAGTGCTTCCAAGCGGGAGAATTGGAATGAGCAGTTCTTC.

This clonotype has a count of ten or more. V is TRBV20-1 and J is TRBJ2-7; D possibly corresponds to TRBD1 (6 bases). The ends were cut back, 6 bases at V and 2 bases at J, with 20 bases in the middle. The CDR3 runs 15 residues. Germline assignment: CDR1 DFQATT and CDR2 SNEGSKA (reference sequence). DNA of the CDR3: TGCAGTGCACTAGGCCCTCATGGGGACACCTACGAGCAGTACTTC. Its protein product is CSALGPHGDTYEQYF.

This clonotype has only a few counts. DNA for the CDR3: TGTGCCATCAGTGACCGGGACCTATCCTACGAGCAGTACTTC. The encoded protein is CAISDRDLSYEQYF. The chain joins TRBV10-3 to TRBJ2-7, with D perhaps being TRBD1 or TRBD2 (5 bases each). CDR1 ENHRY and CDR2 SYGVKD come from the germline V gene. Between the trimmed V and J ends, which lost 3 bases and 1 base, there was a span of 10 bases. The length of the CDR3 is 14 residues.

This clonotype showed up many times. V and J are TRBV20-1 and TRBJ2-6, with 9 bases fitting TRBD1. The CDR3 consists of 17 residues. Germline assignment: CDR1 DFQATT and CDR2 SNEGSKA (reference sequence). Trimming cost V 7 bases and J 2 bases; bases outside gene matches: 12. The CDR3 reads CSGRGTGFPPGANVLTF. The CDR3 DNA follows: TGCAGTGGCCGCGGGACAGGGTTCCCACCTGGGGCCAACGTCCTGACTTTC.

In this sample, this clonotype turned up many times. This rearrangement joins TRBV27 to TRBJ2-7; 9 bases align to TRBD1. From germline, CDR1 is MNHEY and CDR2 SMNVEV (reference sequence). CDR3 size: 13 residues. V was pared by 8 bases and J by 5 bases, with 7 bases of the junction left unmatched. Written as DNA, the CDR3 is TGTGCCAGCCGAGACAGGGGGAAGAACGAGCAGTACTTC. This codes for CASRDRGKNEQYF.

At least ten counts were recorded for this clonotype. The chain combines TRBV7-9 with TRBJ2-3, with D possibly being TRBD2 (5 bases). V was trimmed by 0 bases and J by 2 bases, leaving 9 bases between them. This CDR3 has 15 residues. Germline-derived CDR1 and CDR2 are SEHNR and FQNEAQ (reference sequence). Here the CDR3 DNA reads TGTGCCAGCAGCTTAGCGGGAGTGCCCACAGATACGCAGTATTTT. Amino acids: CASSLAGVPTDTQYF.

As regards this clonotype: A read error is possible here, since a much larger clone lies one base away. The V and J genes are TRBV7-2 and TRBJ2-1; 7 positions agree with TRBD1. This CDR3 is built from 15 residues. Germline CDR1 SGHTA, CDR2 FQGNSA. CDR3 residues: CASSRQGKGDSEHFF. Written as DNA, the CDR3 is TGTGCCAGCAGCCGACAGGGAAAGGGGGATAGTGAGCACTTCTTC.

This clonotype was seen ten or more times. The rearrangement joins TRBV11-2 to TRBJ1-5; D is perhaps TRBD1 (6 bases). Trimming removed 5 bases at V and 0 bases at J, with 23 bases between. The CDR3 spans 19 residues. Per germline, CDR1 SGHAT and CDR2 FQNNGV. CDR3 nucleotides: TGTGCCAGCAGCCCACGGGGGCGCGGGTCGGGGTATAGCAATCAGCCCCAGCATTTT. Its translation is CASSPRGRGSGYSNQPQHF.

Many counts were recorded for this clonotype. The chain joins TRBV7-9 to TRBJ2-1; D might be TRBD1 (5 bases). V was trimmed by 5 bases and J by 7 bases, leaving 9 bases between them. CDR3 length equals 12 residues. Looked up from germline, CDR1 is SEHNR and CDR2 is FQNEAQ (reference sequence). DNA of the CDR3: TGTGCCAGCAGCGCGACAGAAAATGAGCAGTTCTTC. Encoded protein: CASSATENEQFF.

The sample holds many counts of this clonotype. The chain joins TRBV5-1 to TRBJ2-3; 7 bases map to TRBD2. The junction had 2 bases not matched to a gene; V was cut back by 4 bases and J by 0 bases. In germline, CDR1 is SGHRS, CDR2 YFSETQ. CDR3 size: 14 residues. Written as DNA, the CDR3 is TGCGCCAGCAGCCTTAGCGGGAGCACAGATACGCAGTATTTT. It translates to CASSLSGSTDTQYF.

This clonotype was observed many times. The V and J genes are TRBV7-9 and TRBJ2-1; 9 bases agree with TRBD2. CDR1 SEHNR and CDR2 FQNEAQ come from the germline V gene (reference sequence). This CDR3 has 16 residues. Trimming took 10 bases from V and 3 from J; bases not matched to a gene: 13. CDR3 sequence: CATLGFSGGLYNEQFF. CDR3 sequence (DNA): TGTGCCACCTTGGGATTTAGCGGGGGCCTCTACAATGAGCAGTTCTTC.

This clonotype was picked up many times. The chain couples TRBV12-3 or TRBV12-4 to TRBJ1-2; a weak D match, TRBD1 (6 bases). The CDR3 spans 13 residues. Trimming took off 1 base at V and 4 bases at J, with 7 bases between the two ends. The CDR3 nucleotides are TGTGCCAGCAGTTTAGACAGGGTCTATGGCTACACCTTC. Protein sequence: CASSLDRVYGYTF.